The source of this TCR beta chain is a study of CD8 T cells in Susac syndrome. Reverse transcription of about 0.45 to 1 ug RNA used random hexamers. TCRdb ran MiXCR on the immunoSEQ multiplex PCR reads and lists one entry per CDR3 protein. Of about 210,000 distinct CDR3 sequences listed, around 93% are singletons. This CDR3 region has 17 residues. Trimming at V came to 2 bases and at J to 2 bases, leaving 9 bases not matched to a gene. The V gene's germline CDR1 is LNHNV and CDR2 YYDKDF (reference sequence). Sequenced material: CD4+ T cells from PBMCs. This TCR was recovered from a human donor with Susac syndrome. The V call is TRBV15, the J call TRBJ1-2, with TRBD1 identical over 9 bases. CDR3 sequence (DNA): TGTGCCACCAGCAGACTAGCAGGACAGGGGAGGAACTATGGCTACACCTTC. Translation gives CATSRLAGQGRNYGYTF.